The entry below describes one TCR beta chain. The antigen is unknown. These data originate in a study of cytomegalovirus exposure and HLA in healthy donors. Turning to the study itself: Unique TCRs from HLA-typed donors, 75 million to 100 million of them, were held in an early data release. Study-level results: An Asian-associated ancestry cluster reportedly showed fewer N-insertions than the roughly 670-donor mean in a later analysis.

V was shortened by 7 bases and J by 5 bases, with 8 bases between the two germline ends. In germline, CDR1 is SNHLY, CDR2 FYNNEI. The CDR3 extends over 11 amino acids. In the PCR, 60 Vbeta and 13 Jbeta primers were used. This table comes from immunoSEQ multiplex PCR, and its TCRdb copy is limited to in-frame clones, with some not included. The profile shows about 160,000 clones, 75% to 80% of them singletons. The chain couples TRBV2 to TRBJ2-5; D gene ambiguous. Sequencing input: PBMCs. The sequence was obtained from a woman aged 45-65 years in good health and CMV-seropositive. The CDR3 reads CASNGVETQYF. The CDR3 DNA is TGTGCCAGCAATGGAGTGGAGACCCAGTACTTC.